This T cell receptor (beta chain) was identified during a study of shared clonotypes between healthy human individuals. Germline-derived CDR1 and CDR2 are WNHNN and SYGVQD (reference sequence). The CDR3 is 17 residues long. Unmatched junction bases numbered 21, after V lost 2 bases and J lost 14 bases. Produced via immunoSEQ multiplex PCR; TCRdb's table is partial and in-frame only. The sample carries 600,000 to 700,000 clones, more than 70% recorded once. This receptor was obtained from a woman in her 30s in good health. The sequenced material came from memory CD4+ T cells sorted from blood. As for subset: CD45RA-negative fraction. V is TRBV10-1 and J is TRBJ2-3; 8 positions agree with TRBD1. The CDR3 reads CASSEKERRTGSRFMYF. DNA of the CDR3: TGCGCCAGCAGTGAGAAAGAAAGAAGGACAGGGTCAAGGTTTATGTATTTT.